This T cell receptor (beta chain) was retrieved from a study of T cell responses to AZD1222 COVID-19 vaccine. There are 14 residues in the CDR3. The germline V gene has CDR1 SEHNR and CDR2 FQNEAQ (reference sequence). V shed 1 base and J shed 4 bases, with 10 bases lying between them. The data were produced by immunoSEQ multiplex PCR, yet TCRdb's version contains in-frame clones alone and is incomplete. The data contain 140,000 to 150,000 clones, 92% of them singletons. The sample was peripheral blood, taken 28 days after the second AZD1222 dose. V and J are TRBV7-9 and TRBJ1-1, with a tentative D call TRBD1 (5 bases). The clonotype comes from an adult who received the AZD1222 COVID-19 vaccine. CDR3: CASSLGSGTTEAFF. For the CDR3, the DNA is TGTGCCAGCAGCTTAGGTTCCGGGACCACTGAAGCTTTCTTT.